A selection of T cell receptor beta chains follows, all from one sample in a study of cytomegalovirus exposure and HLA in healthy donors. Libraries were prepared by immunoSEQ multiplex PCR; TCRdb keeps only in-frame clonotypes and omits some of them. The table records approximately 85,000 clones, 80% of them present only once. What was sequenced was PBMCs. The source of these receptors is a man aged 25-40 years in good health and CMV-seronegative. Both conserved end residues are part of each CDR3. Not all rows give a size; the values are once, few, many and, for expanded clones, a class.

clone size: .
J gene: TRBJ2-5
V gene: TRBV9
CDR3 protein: CASSARGGRETQYF

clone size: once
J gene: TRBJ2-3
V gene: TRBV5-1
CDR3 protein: CASSPGQLITDTQYF

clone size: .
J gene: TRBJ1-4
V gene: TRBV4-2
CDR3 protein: CASSQDRAVEGGEKLFF

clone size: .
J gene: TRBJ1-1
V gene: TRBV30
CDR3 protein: CAWSGSIRLNTEAFF

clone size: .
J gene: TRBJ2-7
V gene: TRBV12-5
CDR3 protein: CATGTGVYEQYF

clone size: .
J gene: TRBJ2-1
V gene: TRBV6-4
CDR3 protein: CASSEGLAGYNEQFF

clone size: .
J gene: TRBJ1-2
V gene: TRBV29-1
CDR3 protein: CSFPGSSGGYTF

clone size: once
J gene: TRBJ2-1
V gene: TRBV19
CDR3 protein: CASRNFDNEQFF

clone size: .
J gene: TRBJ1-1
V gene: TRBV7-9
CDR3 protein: CASSLAATTGATTEAFF

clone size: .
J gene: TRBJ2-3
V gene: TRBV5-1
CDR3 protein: CASSLAQGLTDTQYF